The subject of this entry is one TCR beta chain. The sample is drawn from a study of blood T cell repertoires in COVID-19. For the study at large: COVID-19 samples collected from the United States, Italy and Spain covered acute and convalescent phases.

Enrolled through a virtual design, the participants were between about 18 and 89 years of age and came from approximately 25 US areas. Participants in the exposed group had met a COVID-19 case in the 2 weeks before joining the study. Repertoires were generated with immunoSEQ multiplex PCR, while TCRdb's copy carries only in-frame clones and drops some. The table has about 300,000 clones, 85% seen once. The CDR3 is made up of 13 amino acids. Trimming at V came to 4 bases and at J to 6 bases, leaving 4 bases not matched to a gene. Per germline, CDR1 GTSNPN and CDR2 SVGIG (reference sequence). The sequence derives from a woman between 25 and 40 years old who had been exposed to COVID-19. The chain combines TRBV30 with TRBJ1-4; 8 bases line up with TRBD1. The sequenced material came from PBMCs or T cells enriched from blood (not recorded which). For the CDR3, the DNA is TGTGCCTGGAACCAGGGGGCCGATGAAAAACTGTTTTTT. It is translated as CAWNQGADEKLFF. The full variable domain, its missing parts supplied by reference TRBV30 and TRBJ1-4, is SQTIHQWPATLVQPVGSPLSLECTVEGTSNPNLYWYRQAAGRGLQLLFYSVGIGQISSEVPQNLSASRPQDRQFILSSKKLLLSDSGFYLCAWNQGADEKLFFGSGTQLSVL.